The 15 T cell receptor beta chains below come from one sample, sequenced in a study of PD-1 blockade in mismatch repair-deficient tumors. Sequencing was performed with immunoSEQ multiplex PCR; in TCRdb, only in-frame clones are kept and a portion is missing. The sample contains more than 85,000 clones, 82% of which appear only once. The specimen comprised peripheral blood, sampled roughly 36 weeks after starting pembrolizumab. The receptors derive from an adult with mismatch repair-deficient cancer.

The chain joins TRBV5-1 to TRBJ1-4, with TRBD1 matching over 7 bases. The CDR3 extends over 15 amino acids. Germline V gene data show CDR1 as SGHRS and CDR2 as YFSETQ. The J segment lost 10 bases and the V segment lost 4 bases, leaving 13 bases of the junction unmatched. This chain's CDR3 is CASSDTGAEQGKLFF. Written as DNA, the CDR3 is TGCGCCAGCAGCGACACAGGGGCTGAGCAAGGAAAACTGTTTTTT.

The DNA for the CDR3 is TGTGCCAGCAGTGAAGTAGCGGGAGGGCCACCCTACAATGAGCAGTTCTTC. Translating gives CASSEVAGGPPYNEQFF. This chain joins TRBV6-1 and TRBJ2-1, with 11 bases matching TRBD2. The CDR3 runs 17 residues. Germline trimming cut 1 base from V and 2 bases from J; bases unmatched to any gene: 4. The germline V gene encodes CDR1 MNHNS and CDR2 SASEGT.

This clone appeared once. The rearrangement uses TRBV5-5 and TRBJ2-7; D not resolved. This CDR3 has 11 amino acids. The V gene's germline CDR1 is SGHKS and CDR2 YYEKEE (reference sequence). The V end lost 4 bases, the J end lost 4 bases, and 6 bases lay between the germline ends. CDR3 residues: CASSRQYEQYF. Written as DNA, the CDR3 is TGTGCCAGCAGCAGGCAGTACGAGCAGTACTTC.

CDR3 bases: TGTGCCAGCTCACCCTCTGGAGACTATGGCTACACCTTC. This codes for CASSPSGDYGYTF. The rearrangement links TRBV18 to TRBJ1-2, with D uncertain. Per germline, CDR1 KGHSH and CDR2 LQKENI. This CDR3 spans 13 amino acids. Trimming took 3 bases from V and 3 from J, leaving 8 bases between them.

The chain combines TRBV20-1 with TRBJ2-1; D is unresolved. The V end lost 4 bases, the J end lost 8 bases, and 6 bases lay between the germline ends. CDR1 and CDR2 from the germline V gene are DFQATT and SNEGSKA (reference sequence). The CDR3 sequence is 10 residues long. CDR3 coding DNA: TGCAGTGCTAATTACGATGAGCAGTTCTTC. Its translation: CSANYDEQFF.

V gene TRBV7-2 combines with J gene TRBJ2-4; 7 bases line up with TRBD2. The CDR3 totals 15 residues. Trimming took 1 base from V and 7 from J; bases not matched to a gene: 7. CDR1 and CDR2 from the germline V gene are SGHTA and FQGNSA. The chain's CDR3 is CASSLDGGSANIQYF. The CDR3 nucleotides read TGTGCCAGCAGCTTAGATGGCGGGAGCGCCAACATTCAGTACTTC. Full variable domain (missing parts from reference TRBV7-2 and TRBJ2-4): GAGVSQSPSNKVTEKGKDVELRCDPISGHTALYWYRQSLGQGLEFLIYFQGNSAPDKSGLPSDRFSAERTGGSVSTLTIQRTQQEDSAVYLCASSLDGGSANIQYFGAGTRLSVL.

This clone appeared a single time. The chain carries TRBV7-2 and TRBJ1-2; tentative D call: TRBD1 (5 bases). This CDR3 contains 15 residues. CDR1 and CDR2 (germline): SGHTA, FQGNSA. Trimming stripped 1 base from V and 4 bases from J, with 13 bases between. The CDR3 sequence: CASSLDRDPTYGYTF. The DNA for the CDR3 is TGTGCCAGCAGCTTAGACCGGGACCCCACCTATGGCTACACCTTC.

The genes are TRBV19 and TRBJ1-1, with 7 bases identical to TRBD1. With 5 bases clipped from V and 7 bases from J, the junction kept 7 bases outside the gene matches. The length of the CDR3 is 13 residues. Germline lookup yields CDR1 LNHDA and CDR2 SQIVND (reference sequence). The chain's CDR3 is CASSLGTALEAFF. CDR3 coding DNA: TGTGCCAGTAGTCTCGGGACAGCCCTTGAAGCTTTCTTT.

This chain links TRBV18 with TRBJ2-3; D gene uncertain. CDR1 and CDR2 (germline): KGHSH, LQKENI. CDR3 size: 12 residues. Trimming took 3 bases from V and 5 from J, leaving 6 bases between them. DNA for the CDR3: TGTGCCAGCTCACCTCAAAGAGATACGCAGTATTTT. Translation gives CASSPQRDTQYF. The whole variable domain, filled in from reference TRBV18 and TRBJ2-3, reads NAGVMQNPRHLVRRRGQEARLRCSPMKGHSHVYWYRQLPEEGLKFMVYLQKENIIDESGMPKERFSAEFPKEGPSILRIQQVVRGDSAAYFCASSPQRDTQYFGPGTRLTVL.

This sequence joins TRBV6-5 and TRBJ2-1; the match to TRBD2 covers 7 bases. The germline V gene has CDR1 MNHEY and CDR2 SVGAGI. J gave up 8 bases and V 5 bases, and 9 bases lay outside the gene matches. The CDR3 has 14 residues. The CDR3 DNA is TGTGCCAGCAGTGCCCGCCGGGAGGAAGATGAGCAGTTCTTC. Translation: CASSARREEDEQFF.

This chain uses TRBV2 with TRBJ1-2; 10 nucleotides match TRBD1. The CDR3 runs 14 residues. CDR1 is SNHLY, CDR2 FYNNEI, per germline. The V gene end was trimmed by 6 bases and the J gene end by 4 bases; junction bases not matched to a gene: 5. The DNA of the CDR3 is TGTGCCAGCAGCCGGGACAGGGGATTCTATGGCTACACCTTC. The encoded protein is CASSRDRGFYGYTF.

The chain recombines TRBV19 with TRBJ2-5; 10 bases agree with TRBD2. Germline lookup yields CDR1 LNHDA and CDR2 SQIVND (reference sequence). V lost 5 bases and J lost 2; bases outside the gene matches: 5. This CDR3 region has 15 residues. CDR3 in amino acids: CASSAASGSQETQYF. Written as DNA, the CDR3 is TGTGCCAGTAGTGCGGCTAGCGGGAGTCAAGAGACCCAGTACTTC. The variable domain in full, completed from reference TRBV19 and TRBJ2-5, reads DGGITQSPKYLFRKEGQNVTLSCEQNLNHDAMYWYRQDPGQGLRLIYYSQIVNDFQKGDIAEGYSVSREKKESFPLTVTSAQKNPTAFYLCASSAASGSQETQYFGPGTRLLVL.

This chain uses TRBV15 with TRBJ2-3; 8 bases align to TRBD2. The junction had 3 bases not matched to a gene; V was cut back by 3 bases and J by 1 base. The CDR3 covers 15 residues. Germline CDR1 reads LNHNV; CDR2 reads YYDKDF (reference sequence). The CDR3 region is CATSRSGRGTDTQYF. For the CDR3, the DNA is TGTGCCACCAGCAGGAGCGGGAGAGGCACAGATACGCAGTATTTT. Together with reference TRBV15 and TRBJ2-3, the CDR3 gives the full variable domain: DAMVIQNPRYQVTQFGKPVTLSCSQTLNHNVMYWYQQKSSQAPKLLFHYYDKDFNNEADTPDNFQSRRPNTSFCFLDIRSPGLGDTAMYLCATSRSGRGTDTQYFGPGTRLTVL.

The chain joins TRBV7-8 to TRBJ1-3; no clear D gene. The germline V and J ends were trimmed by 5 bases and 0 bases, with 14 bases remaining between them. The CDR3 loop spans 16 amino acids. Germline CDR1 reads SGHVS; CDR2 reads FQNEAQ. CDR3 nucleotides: TGTGCCAGCAGCCCACTTGGTCTTTTCTCTGGAAACACCATATATTTT. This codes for CASSPLGLFSGNTIYF.

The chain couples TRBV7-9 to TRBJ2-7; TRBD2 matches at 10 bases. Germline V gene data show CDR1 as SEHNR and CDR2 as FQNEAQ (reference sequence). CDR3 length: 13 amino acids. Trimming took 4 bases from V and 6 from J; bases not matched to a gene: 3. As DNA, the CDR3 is TGTGCCAGCAGCTCGGGACTAGCGACCGAGCAGTACTTC. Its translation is CASSSGLATEQYF.